The 12 T cell receptor beta chains reported below all come from one sample, sequenced in a study of T-cell memory formation after mild COVID-19 (dated by TCRdb to the early 2020s). Preparation of the library involved 5' RACE. Sequenced on an Illumina NovaSeq 6000. The raw public reads went through TCRdb reprocessing: fastp at Q25, MiXCR clone calling, in-frame beta chains kept. Rows matching on CDR3 protein sequence are summarized as one entry with the most common DNA and genes. The sample includes hundreds of thousands of distinct CDR3 sequences, with about 20% observed a single time. Approximately 21% of the sample is held by the ten biggest clonotypes. Source material: PBMCs or a T cell subset sorted from them (not recorded which). The receptors originated from a man aged 18 to 29 who had mild COVID-19 (a few samples of this study predate the infection). The sample titles of this study are shuffled in the database, so cell type and time point are left out; the donor was told from shared clones.

In this sample, this clonotype turned up a few times. This chain joins TRBV5-1 and TRBJ2-3; no firm D call. The CDR3 is 15 amino acids. Trimming took off 2 bases at V and 2 bases at J, with 12 bases between the two ends. CDR1 and CDR2 (germline): SGHRS, YFSETQ. CDR3 coding DNA: TGCGCCAGCAGCTTCCGAAACGGCTACACAGATACGCAGTATTTT. It is translated as CASSFRNGYTDTQYF.

This clonotype was detected many times. The rearrangement uses TRBV7-2 and TRBJ1-1; D is uncertain. The germline CDR1 and CDR2 sequences are SGHTA and FQGNSA. The CDR3 runs 14 residues. Trimming removed 2 bases from V and 6 bases from J, with 13 bases in between. In DNA, the CDR3 is TGTGCCAGCAGCTTACGACTTTTGGGCGCTGAAGCTTTCTTT. Protein: CASSLRLLGAEAFF.

Only a few counts were recorded for this clonotype. The CDR3 here is CASSLVATSTDTQYF. Written as DNA, the CDR3 is TGTGCCAGCAGCTTGGTAGCTACTAGCACAGATACGCAGTATTTT. The V call is TRBV7-6, the J call TRBJ2-3; D is unclear. Trimming shortened V by 3 bases and J by 0 bases, and 10 bases separated the two germline ends. The CDR3 contains 15 residues. Germline CDR1 SGHVS, CDR2 FNYEAQ. Based on the CDR3 plus reference TRBV7-6 and TRBJ2-3, the full variable domain is GAGVSQSPRYKVTKRGQDVALRCDPISGHVSLYWYRQALGQGPEFLTYFNYEAQQDKSGLPNDRFSAERPEGSISTLTIQRTEQRDSAMYRCASSLVATSTDTQYFGPGTRLTVL.

DNA of the CDR3: TGTGCCAGCAGCGTACCCCCCGAGGCCAACGTCCTGACTTTC. Protein: CASSVPPEANVLTF. The chain combines TRBV9 with TRBJ2-6; D not resolved. Between the trimmed V and J ends, which lost 1 base and 6 bases, there was a span of 8 bases. CDR3 length: 14 amino acids. Per germline, CDR1 SGDLS and CDR2 YYNGEE.

In this sample, this clonotype turned up a few times. The CDR3 protein is CSAKRGGLGEQYV. CDR3 DNA sequence: TGCAGTGCTAAGCGGGGGGGCCTGGGGGAGCAGTACGTC. V and J are TRBV20-1 and TRBJ2-7; 10 bases map to TRBD2. Trimming at V came to 4 bases and at J to 7 bases, leaving 7 bases not matched to a gene. CDR1 and CDR2 (germline): DFQATT, SNEGSKA (reference sequence). This CDR3 has 13 residues.

This clonotype was observed a few times. This chain connects TRBV5-1 to TRBJ2-5; unclear D gene. V lost 0 bases and J 10 bases, leaving 13 bases between the germline ends. The CDR3 consists of 13 residues. CDR1 and CDR2 from the germline V gene are SGHRS and YFSETQ. CDR3 bases: TGCGCCAGCAGCTTGGCGGTAGACACGGTCCAGTACTTC. Translated, it gives CASSLAVDTVQYF.

This clonotype was detected a few times. The chain recombines TRBV6-2 or TRBV6-3 with TRBJ2-3; a possible D gene is TRBD2 (5 bases). Germline loops: CDR1 MNHEY, CDR2 SVGEGT. The CDR3 has 13 amino acids. Trimming shortened V by 5 bases and J by 6 bases, and 12 bases separated the two germline ends. The CDR3 coding sequence is TGTGCCAGCAGTCCTCCCGGGGATGATACGCAGTATTTT. Its translation: CASSPPGDDTQYF.

The rearrangement links TRBV30 to TRBJ2-3, with D perhaps matching TRBD2 (5 bases). The CDR3 consists of 13 residues. Trimming pared 2 bases from V and 6 bases from J, leaving 12 bases between. The germline V gene encodes CDR1 GTSNPN and CDR2 SVGIG (reference sequence). DNA for the CDR3: TGTGCCTGGAGTCCTGGGAGAGGGGATACGCAGTATTTT. Protein sequence: CAWSPGRGDTQYF.

The sample holds a few counts of this clonotype. In nucleotides, the CDR3 is TGTGCCAGCAGTTTAACTTTCGGGTGGGACACCATATATTTT. Its protein is CASSLTFGWDTIYF. J is TRBJ1-3 and V is TRBV12-3 or TRBV12-4; no firm D call. The V gene lost 2 bases and the J gene lost 8 bases, with 13 bases spanning the gap. The CDR3 extends over 14 amino acids.

The V and J genes are TRBV6-5 and TRBJ2-6; D gene unclear. CDR3 length: 15 amino acids. Germline V CDR1 and CDR2: MNHEY, SVGAGI. V was cut by 6 bases and J by 0 bases, with 9 bases left in between. As DNA, the CDR3 is TGTGCCAGCAGCGGCGGTATCTCTGGGGCCAACGTCCTGACTTTC. This sequence encodes CASSGGISGANVLTF.

This sequence joins TRBV20-1 and TRBJ2-7; D perhaps matches TRBD2 (5 bases). The CDR3 consists of 12 residues. Germline-derived CDR1 and CDR2 are DFQATT and SNEGSKA (reference sequence). The V end was cut by 3 bases, the J end by 2 bases, with 8 bases between. CDR3 sequence: CSASETTYEQYF. CDR3 bases: TGCAGTGCTAGCGAGACTACCTACGAGCAGTACTTC.

The V call is TRBV9, the J call TRBJ1-6, with 9 positions matching TRBD1. After removal of 2 bases from V and 9 bases from J, the junction contained 6 bases not matched to a gene. Germline V gene lookup returns CDR1 SGDLS and CDR2 YYNGEE. This CDR3 contains 15 residues. This CDR3 is CASSVRDREGSPLHF. For the CDR3, the DNA is TGTGCCAGCAGCGTGCGGGACAGGGAGGGTTCACCCCTCCACTTT.